These T cell receptor beta chains were read from a single sample in a study of T cell changes during pregnancy in multiple sclerosis. This table comes from immunoSEQ multiplex PCR, and its TCRdb copy is limited to in-frame clones, with some not included. The table records roughly 87,000 clones, around 93% of them present only once. The source was peripheral blood, collected in the third trimester of pregnancy. These receptors all stem from a female donor in good health, enrolled as a control in a pregnancy study. CDR3s include the opening cysteine and the closing phenylalanine or tryptophan. D genes are given only for firm matches. Part of the rows lack a size; the others show once, few, many or a class for expanded clones.

NA	NA	TRBV5-4	TRBJ2-2	CASSLIGKTAGELFF	TGTGCCAGCAGCTTAATCGGGAAAACCGCCGGGGAGCTGTTTTTT
NA	TRBD1	TRBV5-6	TRBJ1-2	CASSPGQGSDGYTF	TGTGCCAGCAGCCCTGGACAGGGTTCGGATGGCTACACCTTC
NA	NA	TRBV5-1	TRBJ1-1	CASSLLWGGRGYTEAFF	TGCGCCAGCAGCTTACTGTGGGGAGGGAGAGGCTACACTGAAGCTTTCTTT
NA	NA	TRBV9	TRBJ2-7	CASSVDWRPRGEQYF	TGTGCCAGCAGCGTAGATTGGAGGCCCAGGGGCGAGCAGTACTTC
NA	NA	TRBV28	TRBJ2-7	CASRAQGGLYEQYF	TGTGCCAGCAGGGCACAGGGGGGGCTCTACGAGCAGTACTTC
NA	NA	TRBV28	TRBJ1-5	CASSTQRQAFSNQPQHF	TGTGCCAGCAGTACCCAAAGGCAGGCCTTTAGCAATCAGCCCCAGCATTTT
NA	NA	TRBV5-6	TRBJ2-5	CASSLGLQETQYF	TGTGCCAGCAGCCTGGGACTTCAAGAGACCCAGTACTTC
NA	NA	TRBV28	TRBJ2-1	CASSLPLNEQFF	TGTGCCAGCAGTTTACCCCTCAATGAGCAGTTCTTC
NA	NA	TRBV6-1	TRBJ2-4	CASSEARVGKNIQYF	TGTGCCAGCAGTGAAGCGCGGGTGGGCAAAAACATTCAGTACTTC
NA	NA	TRBV4-2	TRBJ2-3	CASSQVASTDTQYF	TGTGCCAGCAGCCAAGTGGCTAGCACAGATACGCAGTATTTT
NA	TRBD2	TRBV25-1	TRBJ2-1	CASSSGSPNEQFF	TGTGCCAGCAGCAGCGGGAGCCCCAATGAGCAGTTCTTC
once	NA	TRBV27	TRBJ2-7	CASSLFGPNSYEQYF	TGTGCCAGCAGTTTATTCGGTCCGAACTCCTACGAGCAGTACTTC
NA	TRBD1	TRBV7-9	TRBJ2-1	CASSGQAYSYNEQFF	TGTGCCAGCAGTGGACAGGCATACTCCTACAATGAGCAGTTCTTC
NA	NA	TRBV20-1	TRBJ1-1	CSARGHTEAFF	TGCAGTGCTAGAGGGCACACTGAAGCTTTCTTT
NA	NA	TRBV27	TRBJ2-1	CASSLGRVYNEQFF	TGTGCCAGCAGTTTAGGGCGGGTTTACAATGAGCAGTTCTTC
NA	TRBD1	TRBV5-6	TRBJ2-7	CASSSSPGQAHEQYF	TGTGCCAGCAGCTCTTCCCCGGGACAGGCTCACGAGCAGTACTTC
NA	NA	TRBV28	TRBJ1-1	CASGRNTEAFF	TGTGCGTCCGGGAGGAACACTGAAGCTTTCTTT
NA	TRBD1	TRBV7-2	TRBJ1-1	CASSLTGVNTEAFF	TGTGCCAGCAGTTTGACAGGGGTCAACACTGAAGCTTTCTTT
once	TRBD2	TRBV7-6	TRBJ2-3	CASSLAPSGLAGGNVGTDTQYF	TGTGCCAGCAGCTTAGCCCCCTCGGGACTAGCGGGAGGGAATGTCGGCACAGATACGCAGTATTTT
few	TRBD1	TRBV7-9	TRBJ2-2	CASSRTGVETGELFF	TGTGCCAGCAGCCGAACAGGGGTGGAGACCGGGGAGCTGTTTTTT
NA	NA	TRBV7-8	TRBJ1-2	CASSLVGASNYGYTF	TGTGCCAGCAGCTTAGTTGGGGCATCTAACTATGGCTACACCTTC
NA	NA	TRBV5-6	TRBJ2-1	CASSLGVENEQFF	TGTGCCAGCAGCTTGGGAGTAGAGAATGAGCAGTTCTTC
NA	NA	TRBV15	TRBJ2-1	CATSRGGAYNEQFF	TGTGCCACCAGCAGAGGGGGGGCCTACAATGAGCAGTTCTTC
NA	NA	TRBV5-1	TRBJ1-2	CASSSRERGTNYGYTF	TGCGCCAGCAGCTCAAGGGAGCGAGGGACTAACTATGGCTACACCTTC
NA	TRBD2	TRBV5-1	TRBJ2-2	CASSLTPGLGAGELFF	TGCGCCAGCAGCTTGACCCCGGGACTAGGGGCCGGGGAGCTGTTTTTT
NA	TRBD2	TRBV5-4	TRBJ2-1	CALGLGGMREQFF	TGTGCCCTGGGACTAGGGGGGATGCGTGAGCAGTTCTTC
NA	TRBD2	TRBV5-4	TRBJ2-5	CASSLGGGETQYF	TGTGCCAGCAGCCTGGGGGGGGGAGAGACCCAGTACTTC
NA	NA	TRBV27	TRBJ2-7	CASSSMSYEQYF	TGTGCCAGCAGTTCTATGTCCTACGAGCAGTACTTC
NA	NA	TRBV5-1	TRBJ2-7	CASSLGNYEQYF	TGCGCCAGCAGCTTGGGTAACTACGAGCAGTACTTC
NA	TRBD1	TRBV18	TRBJ2-7	CASSPPGTGTLYEQYF	TGTGCCAGCTCACCTCCCGGGACAGGGACTTTATACGAGCAGTACTTC
NA	TRBD2	TRBV2	TRBJ2-1	CASSEGSGSRSQFF	TGTGCCAGCAGTGAGGGAAGCGGGAGTAGGTCGCAGTTCTTC
NA	TRBD1	TRBV29-1	TRBJ2-1	CSVPGQGTYNEQFF	TGCAGCGTCCCTGGACAGGGTACCTACAATGAGCAGTTCTTC
NA	NA	TRBV30	TRBJ1-2	CAWSVIPGRWIKDGYTF	TGTGCCTGGAGTGTAATTCCAGGGCGATGGATAAAGGATGGCTACACCTTC
NA	TRBD2	TRBV5-1	TRBJ2-2	CASSRQSGVNTGELFF	TGCGCCAGCAGCCGTCAGAGCGGGGTGAACACCGGGGAGCTGTTTTTT
NA	NA	TRBV29-1	TRBJ2-7	CSVEDSIGEQYF	TGCAGCGTCGAGGATAGTATCGGTGAGCAGTACTTC
NA	TRBD2	TRBV4-1	TRBJ2-3	CASSRRPRGVTDTQYF	TGCGCCAGCAGCCGCCGCCCCCGGGGGGTCACAGATACGCAGTATTTT
NA	NA	TRBV2	TRBJ1-3	CASSRQTSSGNTIYF	TGTGCCAGCAGCAGACAGACCAGCTCTGGAAACACCATATATTTT
NA	NA	TRBV7-2	TRBJ2-7	CASSLYWDKRNEQYF	TGTGCCAGCAGCTTATACTGGGACAAGCGCAACGAGCAGTACTTC
NA	TRBD1	TRBV28	TRBJ1-4	CASSLGQGWNEKLFF	TGTGCCAGCAGTCTGGGACAGGGGTGGAATGAAAAACTGTTTTTT
NA	TRBD1	TRBV28	TRBJ1-3	CASSSPTGASGNTIYF	TGTGCCAGCAGTTCCCCGACAGGGGCCTCTGGAAACACCATATATTTT
few	NA	TRBV30	TRBJ1-1	CAWGSMNTEAFF	TGTGCCTGGGGCAGTATGAACACTGAAGCTTTCTTT
NA	TRBD1	TRBV28	TRBJ1-5	CASNLDRGNQPQHF	TGTGCCAGCAACCTAGACAGGGGAAATCAGCCCCAGCATTTT
NA	TRBD1	TRBV15	TRBJ1-2	CATSRPGQGPDTGF	TGTGCCACCAGCAGACCGGGACAGGGGCCCGACACTGGCTTC
NA	TRBD1	TRBV29-1	TRBJ2-5	CSTDRGLQETQYF	TGCAGCACCGACAGGGGGCTCCAAGAGACCCAGTACTTC
NA	NA	TRBV6-5	TRBJ2-3	CASSRAYPTDTQYF	TGTGCCAGCAGTCGTGCCTATCCCACAGATACGCAGTATTTT
NA	NA	TRBV28	TRBJ1-5	CASRAGGSNQPQHF	TGTGCCAGCAGAGCCGGGGGGAGCAATCAGCCCCAGCATTTT
NA	NA	TRBV5-6	TRBJ2-5	CASSFGLQETQYF	TGTGCCAGCAGCTTTGGCCTGCAAGAGACCCAGTACTTC
NA	TRBD2	TRBV5-5	TRBJ2-7	CASSLGAGESYEQYF	TGTGCCAGCAGCTTAGGAGCGGGAGAATCCTACGAGCAGTACTTC
once	TRBD1	TRBV15	TRBJ2-7	CATSRGTGISYEQYF	TGTGCCACCAGCAGAGGGACAGGGATATCCTACGAGCAGTACTTC
NA	TRBD2	TRBV29-1	TRBJ2-1	CSVGGVSYNEQFF	TGCAGCGTGGGGGGGGTTTCCTACAATGAGCAGTTCTTC
NA	NA	TRBV6-6	TRBJ2-5	CASSYSEGPETQYF	TGTGCCAGCAGTTACTCGGAGGGGCCAGAGACCCAGTACTTC
NA	TRBD1	TRBV19	TRBJ1-5	CASSIGDSYNQPQHF	TGTGCCAGTAGTATAGGGGACAGTTACAATCAGCCCCAGCATTTT